This TCR beta chain was documented in a study of memory CD4+ T cells and cytomegalovirus serostatus. As for the study in general: Healthy Belgian adult donors included about nine CMV-positive and fewer than 25 CMV-negative people. The study, taken as a whole, reports: Of 150 to 200 reported CMV TCRbeta sequences, 67 were found in memory CD4+ repertoires.

The sort gate was single viable CD3+CD4+CD8-CD45RO+ cells for memory CD4+ T cells. The V gene lost 3 bases and the J gene lost 4 bases, with 9 bases spanning the gap. CDR3 length equals 13 residues. CDR1 is SEHNR and CDR2 is FQNEAQ in the germline V gene (reference sequence). Clones were read by immunoSEQ multiplex PCR, and TCRdb kept only the in-frame ones, dropping some. Here the sample spans around 45,000 clones, over 60% being singletons. As to this clone: The antigen is not known.

The chain joins TRBV7-9 to TRBJ1-1; unclear D gene. This clonotype was obtained from an adult in good health and CMV-seronegative. Material for sequencing was memory CD4+ T cells from blood. CDR3 in amino acids: CASSFLWSTEAFF. CDR3 bases: TGTGCCAGCAGCTTCTTATGGAGCACTGAAGCTTTCTTT. The full variable domain, completed using reference TRBV7-9 and TRBJ1-1, is DTGVSQNPRHKITKRGQNVTFRCDPISEHNRLYWYRQTLGQGPEFLTYFQNEAQLEKSRLLSDRFSAERPKGSFSTLEIQRTEQGDSAMYLCASSFLWSTEAFFGQGTRLTVV.